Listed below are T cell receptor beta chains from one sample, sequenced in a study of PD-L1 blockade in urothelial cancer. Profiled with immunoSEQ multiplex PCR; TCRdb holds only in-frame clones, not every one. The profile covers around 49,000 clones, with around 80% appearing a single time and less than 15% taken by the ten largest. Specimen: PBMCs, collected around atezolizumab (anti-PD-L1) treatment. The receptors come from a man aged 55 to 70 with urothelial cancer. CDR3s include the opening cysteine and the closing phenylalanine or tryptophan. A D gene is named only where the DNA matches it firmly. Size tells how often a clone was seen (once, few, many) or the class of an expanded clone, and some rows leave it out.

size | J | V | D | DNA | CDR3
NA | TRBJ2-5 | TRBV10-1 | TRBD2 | TGCGCCAGCAGTGATCTAGCGGATCAAGAGACCCAGTACTTC | CASSDLADQETQYF
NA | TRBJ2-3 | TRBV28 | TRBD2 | TGTGCCAGCAGTCCCCCGTCCGCGACTAGCGGGAGCACGGATACGCAGTATTTT | CASSPPSATSGSTDTQYF
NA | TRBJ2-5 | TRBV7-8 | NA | TGTGCCAGCAGCTTAGCCCCCGGGCCTAGGGGGGAGACCCAGTACTTC | CASSLAPGPRGETQYF
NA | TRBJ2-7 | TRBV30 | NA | TGTGCCTGGAGAGGGAGCTACGAGCAGTACTTC | CAWRGSYEQYF
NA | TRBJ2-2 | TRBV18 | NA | TGTGCCAGCTCACCACTTGCGTCGGTACGGAACACCGGGGAGCTGTTTTTT | CASSPLASVRNTGELFF
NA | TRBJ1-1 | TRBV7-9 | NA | TGTGCCAGCAGCATGAACAGGGCCATGAACACTGAAGCTTTCTTT | CASSMNRAMNTEAFF
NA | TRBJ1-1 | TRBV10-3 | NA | TGTGCCATCAGGCCCACAGGGAACACTGAAGCTTTCTTT | CAIRPTGNTEAFF
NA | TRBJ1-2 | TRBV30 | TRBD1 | TGTGCCTATAGAACAGGGGCCCCCGGAGACTATGGCTACACCTTC | CAYRTGAPGDYGYTF
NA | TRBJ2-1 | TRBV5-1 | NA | TGCGCCAGCAGCCGAGACCATCCCCGGAGCAATGAGCAGTTCTTC | CASSRDHPRSNEQFF
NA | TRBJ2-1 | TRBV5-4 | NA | TGTGCCAGCAGCCCGGCGGGTAGGATGAGTAGCAATGAGCAGTTCTTC | CASSPAGRMSSNEQFF
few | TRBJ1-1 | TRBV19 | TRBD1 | TGTGCCAGTAGTATGCGACAGGGGAACACTGAAGCTTTCTTT | CASSMRQGNTEAFF
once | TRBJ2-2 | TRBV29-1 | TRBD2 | TGCAGCGTCGTTGCCCCGGGACTAGCGGGAGTAACCGGGGAGCTGTTTTTT | CSVVAPGLAGVTGELFF
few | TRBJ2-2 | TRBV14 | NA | TGTGCCAGCAGCCAAGACTTCGGGGGAACCGGGGAGCTGTTTTTT | CASSQDFGGTGELFF
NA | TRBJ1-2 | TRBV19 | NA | TGTGCCAGTAGGGAGACGGGGATCAACTATGGCTACACCTTC | CASRETGINYGYTF
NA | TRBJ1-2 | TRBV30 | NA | TGTGCCTCTAACCCCCGGGGAGTCTATGGCTACACCTTC | CASNPRGVYGYTF
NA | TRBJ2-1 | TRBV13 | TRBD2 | TGTGCCAGCAGCCACGGACTAGCGGACTACAATGAGCAGTTCTTC | CASSHGLADYNEQFF
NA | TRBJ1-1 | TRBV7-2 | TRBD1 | TGTGCCAGCAGCCAAAGATCGTCAGGGGGCACTGAAGCTTTCTTT | CASSQRSSGGTEAFF
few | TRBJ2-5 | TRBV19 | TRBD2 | TGTGCCAGTAGTATCGGGTTTGCGCGGGGGGGCGGCGAGACCCAGTACTTC | CASSIGFARGGGETQYF
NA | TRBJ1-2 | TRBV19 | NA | TGTGCCAGTAGTGGACAGAACTATGGCTACACCTTC | CASSGQNYGYTF
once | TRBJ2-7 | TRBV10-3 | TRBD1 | TGTGCCATCAGTGAGACCACTTCCGGGACAGGCTACGAGCAGTACTTC | CAISETTSGTGYEQYF
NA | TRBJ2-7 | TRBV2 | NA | TGTGCCAGGAACCGGGACAAAGGCTCCTACGAGCAGTACTTC | CARNRDKGSYEQYF
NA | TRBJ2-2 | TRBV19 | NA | TGTGCCAGCAACAGGGAGAGGAACACCGGGGAGCTGTTTTTT | CASNRERNTGELFF
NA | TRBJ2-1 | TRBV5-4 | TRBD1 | TGTGCCAGCAGCGTGGACAGGGGGCCCTACAATGAGCAGTTCTTC | CASSVDRGPYNEQFF
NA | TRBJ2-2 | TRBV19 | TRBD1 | TGTGCCAGTAGTACCCGGACAGGGGGGGACACCGGGGAGCTGTTTTTT | CASSTRTGGDTGELFF
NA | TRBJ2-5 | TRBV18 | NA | TGTGCCAGCTCACTCGACAGACTCGGGACCCAGTACTTC | CASSLDRLGTQYF
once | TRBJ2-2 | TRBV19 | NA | TGTGCCAGTACGGGGGATAAGGTCACCGGGGAGCTGTTTTTT | CASTGDKVTGELFF
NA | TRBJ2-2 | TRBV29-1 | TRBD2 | TGCAGCGTTGAAGATCGTCTAGCGGGAGGGCTGACCGGGGAGCTGTTTTTT | CSVEDRLAGGLTGELFF
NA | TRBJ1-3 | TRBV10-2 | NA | TGCGCCAGCAGTGTTTCCACAGGCAGCTCTGGAAACACCATATATTTT | CASSVSTGSSGNTIYF
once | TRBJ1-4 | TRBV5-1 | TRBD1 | TGCGCCAGCAGCATTGGACAGGGGGGTGAAAAACTGTTTTTT | CASSIGQGGEKLFF
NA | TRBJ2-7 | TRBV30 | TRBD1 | TGTGCCTGGAGTATCGGACAGGGATACGAGCAGTACTTC | CAWSIGQGYEQYF
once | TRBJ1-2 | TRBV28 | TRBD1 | TGTGCCACGGGGACAGCCTATGGCTACACCTTC | CATGTAYGYTF
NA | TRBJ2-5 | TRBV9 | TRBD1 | TGTGCCAGCAGCTTTCGCCGGGACAGGGTCCAAGAGACCCAGTACTTC | CASSFRRDRVQETQYF
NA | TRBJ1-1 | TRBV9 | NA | TGTGCCAGCAGTGACACGGAAATCAACACTGAAGCTTTCTTT | CASSDTEINTEAFF
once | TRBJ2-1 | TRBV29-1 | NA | TGCAGCGTTGGGGGAGGCGTAGCTTACAATGAGCAGTTCTTC | CSVGGGVAYNEQFF
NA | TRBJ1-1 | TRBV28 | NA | TGTGCCAGCAGTTATTTAGGGGTAGGCAGGAACACTGAAGCTTTCTTT | CASSYLGVGRNTEAFF
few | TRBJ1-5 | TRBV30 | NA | TGTGCCTGGAGTGTAAGGGTCCAGGGGCCGGGCAATCAGCCCCAGCATTTT | CAWSVRVQGPGNQPQHF
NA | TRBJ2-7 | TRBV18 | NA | TGTGCCAGCTCACCCCCAGGGGTCTCCTACGAGCAGTACTTC | CASSPPGVSYEQYF
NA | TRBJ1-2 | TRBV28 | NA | TGTGCCAGCAGTTTTGGGGGGGGCTATGGCTACACCTTC | CASSFGGGYGYTF
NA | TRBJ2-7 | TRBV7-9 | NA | TGTGCCAGCAGCCCGACCACTACCTACGAGCAGTACTTC | CASSPTTTYEQYF
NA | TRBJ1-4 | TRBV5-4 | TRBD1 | TGTGCCAGCAGCCCTCGACAGGGCGATAATGAAAAACTGTTTTTT | CASSPRQGDNEKLFF
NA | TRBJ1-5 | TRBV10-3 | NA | TGTGCCATCAGTTCAGGGGACAATCAGCCCCAGCATTTT | CAISSGDNQPQHF
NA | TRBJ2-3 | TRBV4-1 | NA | TGCGCCAGCAGCCAAGGTACTAACACAGATACGCAGTATTTT | CASSQGTNTDTQYF
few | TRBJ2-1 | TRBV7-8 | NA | TGTGCCAGCAGCTTAGGGCCGAACAATGAGCAGTTCTTC | CASSLGPNNEQFF
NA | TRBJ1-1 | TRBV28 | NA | TGTGCCAGCACTATAGCGGGCTGGAACACTGAAGCTTTCTTT | CASTIAGWNTEAFF
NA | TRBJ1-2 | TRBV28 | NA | TGTGCCAGCAGTCCCCAGGGTTGGAAGGGGATTAACTATGGCTACACCTTC | CASSPQGWKGINYGYTF
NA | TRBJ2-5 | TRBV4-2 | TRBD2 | TGTGCCAGCAGCCAAGGACTAGCCGAGGGCCAAGAGACCCAGTACTTC | CASSQGLAEGQETQYF
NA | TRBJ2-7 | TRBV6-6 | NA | TGTGCCAGCACACGGGCGGGGGCCTCCTACGAGCAGTACTTC | CASTRAGASYEQYF
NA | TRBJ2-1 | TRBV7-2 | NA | TGTGCCAGCAGCTCCATGTCGGGGACTGGGGGATTGCGGGAGCAGTTCTTC | CASSSMSGTGGLREQFF
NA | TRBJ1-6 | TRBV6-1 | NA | TGTGCCATCAGATTAGGCAGGGAAGATTCACCCCTCCACTTT | CAIRLGREDSPLHF
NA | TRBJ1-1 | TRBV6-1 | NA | TGTGCCAGCAGTCGGAGGAACACTGAAGCTTTCTTT | CASSRRNTEAFF
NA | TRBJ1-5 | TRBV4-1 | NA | TGCGCCAGCAGCCAAGACGCAGGGTACCCAAATCAGCCCCAGCATTTT | CASSQDAGYPNQPQHF
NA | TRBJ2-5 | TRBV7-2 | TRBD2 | TGTGCCAGCAGCTTATTCGGGACTAGTCGACAAGAGACCCAGTACTTC | CASSLFGTSRQETQYF
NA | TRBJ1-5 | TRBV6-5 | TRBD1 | TGTGCCAGCAGAGCCGGGACAGGGGGCAATCAGCCCCAGCATTTT | CASRAGTGGNQPQHF
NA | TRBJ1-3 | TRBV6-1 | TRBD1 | TGTGCCAGCAGGGACAGGGTTGCAAACACCATATATTTT | CASRDRVANTIYF
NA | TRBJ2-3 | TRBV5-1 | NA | TGCGCCAGCAGCCCCTCGCGGGGGCTTACAGATACGCAGTATTTT | CASSPSRGLTDTQYF
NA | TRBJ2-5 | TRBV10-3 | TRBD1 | TGTGCCATCAGATCGGACAGGGGGCGAGAGACCCAGTACTTC | CAIRSDRGRETQYF